This TCR beta chain comes out of a study of spatial heterogeneity in lung cancer. TCRdb reprocessed the 5' RACE reads via MiXCR and lists one record per CDR3 protein. The table has over 85,000 distinct CDR3 sequences, roughly a fifth seen once. CDR3 length equals 14 residues. V shed 4 bases and J 6 bases; nucleotides not matched to a gene: 10. Germline V CDR1 and CDR2: SQVTM, ANQGSEA. The sample holds many counts of this clonotype. The time point here: blood at routine non-recurrence follow-up after resection. Whole RNA from tumor, nontumor lung or frozen PBMC was sequenced unsorted. The receptor's source is a male donor with early-stage non-small cell lung cancer. V is TRBV29-1 and J is TRBJ2-7; 9 bases match TRBD1. The sample consisted of PBMCs, taken at follow-up. CDR3 loop: CSVASGTGFGEQYF. In DNA, the CDR3 is TGCAGCGTTGCATCTGGGACAGGGTTCGGCGAGCAGTACTTC.